The clone carrying this T cell receptor (beta chain) was picked up many times. Its antigen is unidentified. This sample was taken from a study of T-cell memory formation after mild COVID-19. Germline values: CDR1 ENHRY, CDR2 SYGVKD. The CDR3 covers 15 residues. Trimming left V 7 bases short and J 2 bases short, with 17 bases between. Study-level points and caveats: Clones contracting over day 15 to 85 were CD4/CD8 balanced, with later expanders leaning CD4+. Still unconfirmed is whether the second-wave clones peaking on day 37 recognized SARS-CoV-2.

5'RACE with constant-segment primers built TCRalpha and TCRbeta cDNA libraries with UMIs. TCRdb analysed the 5' RACE reads with MiXCR anew, one entry per CDR3 protein. The sample includes approximately 400,000 distinct CDR3 sequences, 20% to 25% seen only once; the top ten take around 8.8%. The V and J genes are TRBV10-3 and TRBJ1-2, with unresolved D. The sequence was obtained from an adult woman who had mild COVID-19 (a few samples of this study predate the infection). Cell type and time point are not known. Sequenced sample: PBMCs or a T cell subset sorted from them (not recorded which). The CDR3 DNA reads as TGTGCCATCAACGGAAACCCCTCGTTAAACTATGGCTACACCTTC. It translates to CAINGNPSLNYGYTF.